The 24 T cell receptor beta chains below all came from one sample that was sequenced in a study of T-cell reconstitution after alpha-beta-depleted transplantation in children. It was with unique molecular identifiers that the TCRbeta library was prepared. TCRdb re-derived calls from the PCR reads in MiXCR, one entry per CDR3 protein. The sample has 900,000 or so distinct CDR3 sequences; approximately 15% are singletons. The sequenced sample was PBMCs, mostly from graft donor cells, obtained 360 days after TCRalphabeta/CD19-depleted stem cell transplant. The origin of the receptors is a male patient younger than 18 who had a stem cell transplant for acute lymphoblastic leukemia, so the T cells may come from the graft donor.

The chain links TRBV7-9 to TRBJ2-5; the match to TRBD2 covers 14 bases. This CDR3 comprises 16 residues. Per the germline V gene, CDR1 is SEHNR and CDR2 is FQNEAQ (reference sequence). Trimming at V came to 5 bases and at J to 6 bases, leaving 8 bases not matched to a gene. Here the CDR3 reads CASSGGTSGSRKTQYF. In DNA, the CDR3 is TGTGCCAGCAGCGGTGGGACTAGCGGGAGTAGGAAGACCCAGTACTTC.

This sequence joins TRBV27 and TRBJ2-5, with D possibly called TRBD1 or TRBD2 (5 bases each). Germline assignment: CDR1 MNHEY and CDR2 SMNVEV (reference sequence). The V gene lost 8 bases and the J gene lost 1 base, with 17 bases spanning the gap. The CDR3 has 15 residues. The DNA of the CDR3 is TGTGCCAGCGGATCCTTGGGGGTTGGCCAAGAGACCCAGTACTTC. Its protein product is CASGSLGVGQETQYF.

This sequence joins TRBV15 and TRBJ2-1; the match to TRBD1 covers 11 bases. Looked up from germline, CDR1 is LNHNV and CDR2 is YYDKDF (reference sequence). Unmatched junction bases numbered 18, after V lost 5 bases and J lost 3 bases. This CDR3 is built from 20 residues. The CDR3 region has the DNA TGTGCCACCAGCGGGGACAGGGGGTTCAACGATGGAAGAGACTACAATGAGCAGTTCTTC. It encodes CATSGDRGFNDGRDYNEQFF.

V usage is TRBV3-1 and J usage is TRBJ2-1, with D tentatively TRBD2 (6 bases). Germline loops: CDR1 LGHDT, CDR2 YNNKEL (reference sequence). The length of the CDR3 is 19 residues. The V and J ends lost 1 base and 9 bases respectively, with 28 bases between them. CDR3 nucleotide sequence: TGTGCCAGCAGCCAAGGCCCCCTTGCTCTGGGGGGAACTGTGGGTGAGCAGTTCTTC. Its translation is CASSQGPLALGGTVGEQFF.

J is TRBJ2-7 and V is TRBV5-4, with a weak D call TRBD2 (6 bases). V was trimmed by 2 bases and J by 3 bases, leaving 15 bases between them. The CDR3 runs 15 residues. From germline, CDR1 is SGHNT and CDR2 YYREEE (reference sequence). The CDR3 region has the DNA TGTGCCAGCAGCTTATTGGCGGGGACTTACTACGAGCAGTACTTC. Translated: CASSLLAGTYYEQYF.

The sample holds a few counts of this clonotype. The CDR3, as DNA: TGTGCCAGCAGCCCTACCCTGACAGCATCCTACGAGCAGTACTTC. Its protein is CASSPTLTASYEQYF. The chain is built from TRBV13 and TRBJ2-7; TRBD1 might be the D (5 bases). Trimming shortened V by 5 bases and J by 1 base, and 15 bases separated the two germline ends. The length of the CDR3 is 15 residues. CDR1 PRHDT and CDR2 FYEKMQ come from the germline V gene (reference sequence).

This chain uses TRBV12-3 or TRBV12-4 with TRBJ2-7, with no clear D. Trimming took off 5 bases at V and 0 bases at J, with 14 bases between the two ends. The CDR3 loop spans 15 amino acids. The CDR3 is CASSPRTESSYEQYF. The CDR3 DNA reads TGTGCCAGCAGTCCCCGGACGGAGAGCTCCTACGAGCAGTACTTC.

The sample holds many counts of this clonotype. CDR3 DNA: TGTGCCAGCAGTTTAGTGGGCTTACGGGAAGAGACCCAGTACTTC. It encodes CASSLVGLREETQYF. The J gene is TRBJ2-5, the V gene TRBV12-3 or TRBV12-4, with D unclear. The length of the CDR3 is 15 residues. The germline V and J ends were trimmed by 1 base and 3 bases, with 12 bases remaining between them.

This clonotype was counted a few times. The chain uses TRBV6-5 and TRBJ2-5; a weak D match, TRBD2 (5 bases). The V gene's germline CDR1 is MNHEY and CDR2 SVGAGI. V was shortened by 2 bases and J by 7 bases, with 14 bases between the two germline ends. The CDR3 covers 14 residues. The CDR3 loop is CASSYPHSEGTQYF. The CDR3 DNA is TGTGCCAGCAGTTACCCCCACTCCGAGGGGACCCAGTACTTC.

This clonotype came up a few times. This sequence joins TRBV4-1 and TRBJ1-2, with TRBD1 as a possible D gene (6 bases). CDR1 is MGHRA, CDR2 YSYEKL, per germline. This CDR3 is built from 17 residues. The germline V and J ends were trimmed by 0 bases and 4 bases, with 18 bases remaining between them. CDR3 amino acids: CASSQDSGGQTSYGYTF. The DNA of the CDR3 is TGCGCCAGCAGCCAAGATAGTGGGGGGCAGACCTCCTATGGCTACACCTTC.

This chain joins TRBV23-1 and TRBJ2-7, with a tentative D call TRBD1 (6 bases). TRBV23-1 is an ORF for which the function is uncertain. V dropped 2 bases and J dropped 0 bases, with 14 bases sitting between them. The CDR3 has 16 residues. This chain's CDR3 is CASSQPRDTLSYEQYF. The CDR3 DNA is TGCGCCAGCAGTCAACCCCGGGACACCCTCTCCTACGAGCAGTACTTC.

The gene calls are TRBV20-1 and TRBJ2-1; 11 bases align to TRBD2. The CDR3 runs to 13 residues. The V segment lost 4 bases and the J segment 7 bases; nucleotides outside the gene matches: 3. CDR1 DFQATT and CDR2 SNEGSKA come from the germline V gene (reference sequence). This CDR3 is CSANPSGRNEQFF. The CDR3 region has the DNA TGCAGTGCTAATCCTAGCGGGAGGAATGAGCAGTTCTTC.

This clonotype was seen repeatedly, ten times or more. CDR3 coding DNA: TGCAGTGCTAGAGACTGGGACAGAGGTCGATTATCGAACACCGGGGAGCTGTTTTTT. Translated, it gives CSARDWDRGRLSNTGELFF. The rearrangement links TRBV20-1 to TRBJ2-2; TRBD1 matches 7 bases. The V and J ends lost 0 bases and 0 bases, in that order; junction bases with no gene match: 13. The CDR3 consists of 19 residues. Germline V gene sequence: CDR1 DFQATT, CDR2 SNEGSKA (reference sequence).

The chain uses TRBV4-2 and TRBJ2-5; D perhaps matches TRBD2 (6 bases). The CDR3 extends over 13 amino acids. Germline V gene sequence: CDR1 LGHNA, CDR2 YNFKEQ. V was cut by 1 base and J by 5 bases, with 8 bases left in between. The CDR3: CASSQGEEETQYF. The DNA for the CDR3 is TGTGCCAGCAGCCAAGGGGAGGAGGAGACCCAGTACTTC.

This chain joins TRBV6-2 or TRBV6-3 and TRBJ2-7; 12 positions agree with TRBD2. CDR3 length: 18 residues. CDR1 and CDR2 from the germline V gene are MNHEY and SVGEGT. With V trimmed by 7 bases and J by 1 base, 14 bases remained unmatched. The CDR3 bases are TGTGCCAGCACCAAACTGTCTAGCGGGAGGGCCCTATCCTACGAGCAGTACTTC. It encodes CASTKLSSGRALSYEQYF.

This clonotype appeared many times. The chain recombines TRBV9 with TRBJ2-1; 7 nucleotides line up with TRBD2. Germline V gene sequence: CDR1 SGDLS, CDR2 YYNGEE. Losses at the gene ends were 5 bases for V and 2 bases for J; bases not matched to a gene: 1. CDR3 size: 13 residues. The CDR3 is CASRAGAYNEQFF. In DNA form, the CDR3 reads TGTGCCAGCAGGGCGGGAGCCTACAATGAGCAGTTCTTC. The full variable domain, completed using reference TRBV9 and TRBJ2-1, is DSGVTQTPKHLITATGQRVTLRCSPRSGDLSVYWYQQSLDQGLQFLIQYYNGEERAKGNILERFSAQQFPDLHSELNLSSLELGDSALYFCASRAGAYNEQFFGPGTRLTVL.

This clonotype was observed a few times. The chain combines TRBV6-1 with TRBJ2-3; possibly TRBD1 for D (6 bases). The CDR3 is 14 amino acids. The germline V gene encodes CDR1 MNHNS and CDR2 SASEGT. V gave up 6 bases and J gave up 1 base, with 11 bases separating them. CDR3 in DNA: TGTGCCAGCAGACCCGACAGGCGCACAGATACGCAGTATTTT. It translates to CASRPDRRTDTQYF.

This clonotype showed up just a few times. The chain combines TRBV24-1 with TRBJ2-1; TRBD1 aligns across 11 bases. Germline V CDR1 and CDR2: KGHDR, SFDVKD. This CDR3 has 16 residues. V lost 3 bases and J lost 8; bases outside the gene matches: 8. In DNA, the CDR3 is TGTGCCACCAGTGATGGGGACAGGGGGAATGCGGATGAGCAGTTCTTC. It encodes CATSDGDRGNADEQFF.

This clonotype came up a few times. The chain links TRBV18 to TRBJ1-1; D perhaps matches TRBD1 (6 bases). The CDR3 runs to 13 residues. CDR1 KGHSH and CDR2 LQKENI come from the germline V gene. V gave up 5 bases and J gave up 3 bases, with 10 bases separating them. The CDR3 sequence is CASSTGIDTEAFF. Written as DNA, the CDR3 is TGTGCCAGCTCAACAGGGATCGACACTGAAGCTTTCTTT.

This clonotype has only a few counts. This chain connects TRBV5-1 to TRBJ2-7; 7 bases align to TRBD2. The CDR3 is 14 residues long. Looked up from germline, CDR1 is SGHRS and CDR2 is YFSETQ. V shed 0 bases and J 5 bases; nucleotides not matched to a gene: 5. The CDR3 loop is CASSLGSGTDEQYF. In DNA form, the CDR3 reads TGCGCCAGCAGCTTGGGGAGCGGGACTGACGAGCAGTACTTC.

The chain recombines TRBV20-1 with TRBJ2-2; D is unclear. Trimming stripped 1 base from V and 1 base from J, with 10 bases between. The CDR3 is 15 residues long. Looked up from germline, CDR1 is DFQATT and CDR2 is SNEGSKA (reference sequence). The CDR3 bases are TGCAGTGCTAGAGTGGAAGCGCTGAACACCGGGGAGCTGTTTTTT. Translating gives CSARVEALNTGELFF.

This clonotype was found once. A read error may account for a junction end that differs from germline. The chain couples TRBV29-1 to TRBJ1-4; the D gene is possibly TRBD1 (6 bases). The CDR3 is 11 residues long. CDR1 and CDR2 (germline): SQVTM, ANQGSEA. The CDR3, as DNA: TGCAGCGTTTTAGAAGCGGGACACATGTATTTT. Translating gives CSVLEAGHMYF.

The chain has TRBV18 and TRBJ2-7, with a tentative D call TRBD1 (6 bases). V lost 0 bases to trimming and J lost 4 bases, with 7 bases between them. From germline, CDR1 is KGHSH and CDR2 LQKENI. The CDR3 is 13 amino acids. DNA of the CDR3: TGTGCCAGCTCACCACCTGGACAGTACGAGCAGTACTTC. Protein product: CASSPPGQYEQYF.

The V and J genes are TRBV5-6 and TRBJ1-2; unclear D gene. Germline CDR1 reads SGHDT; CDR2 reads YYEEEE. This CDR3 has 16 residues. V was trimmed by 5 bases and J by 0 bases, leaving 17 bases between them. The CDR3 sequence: CASSFRTPNANYGYTF. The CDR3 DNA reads TGTGCCAGCAGTTTCCGTACACCTAATGCTAACTATGGCTACACCTTC.